This passage covers 21 T cell receptor beta chains from one sample sequenced in a study of OX40 agonist ivuxolimab in advanced cancers. Only in-frame clones appear in the TCRdb table, and some are missing; sequencing was by immunoSEQ multiplex PCR. The table has some 70,000 clones, approximately 80% seen once; the top ten hold 1.2%. Sequencing was performed on CD4+ or CD8+ T cells sorted from blood, taken in a trial of the OX40 agonist ivuxolimab. The receptors here all came from an adult with an advanced solid tumor such as melanoma, head and neck, liver or kidney cancer.

There are a few counts of this clone. The chain has TRBV6-5 and TRBJ1-2, with D possibly being TRBD1 (5 bases). Per the germline V gene, CDR1 is MNHEY and CDR2 is SVGAGI. The V end was cut by 5 bases, the J end by 7 bases, with 17 bases between. This CDR3 is built from 14 residues. The DNA for the CDR3 is TGTGCCAGCAGTGCGCAGGGCTTTAAGGCTGGCTACACCTTC. Translating gives CASSAQGFKAGYTF.

The CDR3 DNA follows: TGTGCCAGTAGTGACGCAGGGGATTGGACTAATGAAAAACTGTTTTTT. This encodes CASSDAGDWTNEKLFF. The chain recombines TRBV19 with TRBJ1-4; TRBD1 might be the D (6 bases). The CDR3 is made up of 16 amino acids. Trimming took 5 bases from V and 2 from J, leaving 15 bases between them. Per the germline V gene, CDR1 is LNHDA and CDR2 is SQIVND (reference sequence).

This clone turned up a few times. V is TRBV30 and J is TRBJ1-1; D is unclear. The CDR3 spans 14 residues. V shed 0 bases and J shed 1 base, with 9 bases lying between them. The germline gives CDR1 GTSNPN, CDR2 SVGIG (reference sequence). The CDR3: CAWSVSVRNTEAFF. The CDR3 DNA follows: TGTGCCTGGAGTGTTTCCGTGAGGAACACTGAAGCTTTCTTT.

The chain couples TRBV19 to TRBJ1-2, with 7 bases lining up with TRBD1. Germline lookup yields CDR1 LNHDA and CDR2 SQIVND (reference sequence). The V segment lost 10 bases and the J segment 7 bases; nucleotides outside the gene matches: 18. The CDR3 is 15 amino acids. The CDR3 sequence is CATFGTGKGAVGYTF. Written as DNA, the CDR3 is TGTGCCACCTTTGGTACCGGCAAGGGGGCGGTTGGCTACACCTTC.

The CDR3 loop reads CASSLFATTSGSTDTQYF. As DNA, the CDR3 is TGTGCCAGCAGTTTATTCGCGACGACTAGCGGAAGCACAGATACGCAGTATTTT. This chain joins TRBV27 and TRBJ2-3, with TRBD2 matching 9 bases. Germline V CDR1 and CDR2: MNHEY, SMNVEV (reference sequence). This CDR3 region has 18 residues. Trimming at V came to 1 base and at J to 0 bases, leaving 8 bases not matched to a gene.

The chain combines TRBV9 with TRBJ2-1; 9 nucleotides align to TRBD2. Germline lookup yields CDR1 SGDLS and CDR2 YYNGEE. The CDR3 is 16 amino acids. With 3 bases clipped from V and 1 base from J, the junction kept 5 bases outside the gene matches. The CDR3 region has the DNA TGTGCCAGCAGCGCCCGACTAGCGGTATCCTACAATGAGCAGTTCTTC. This sequence encodes CASSARLAVSYNEQFF.

The chain joins TRBV7-3 to TRBJ2-5, with TRBD2 identical over 7 bases. Germline CDR1 SGHTA, CDR2 FQGTGA. The V gene end was trimmed by 5 bases and the J gene end by 2 bases; junction bases not matched to a gene: 8. This CDR3 is 15 amino acids long. The DNA for the CDR3 is TGTGCCAGCAGCCCGATGGGAGGGGAGCAAGAGACCCAGTACTTC. This gives the protein CASSPMGGEQETQYF.

This chain uses TRBV5-1 with TRBJ2-3; D might be TRBD1 (5 bases). Trimming removed 0 bases from V and 1 base from J, with 9 bases in between. Per germline, CDR1 SGHRS and CDR2 YFSETQ. There are 15 residues in the CDR3. In DNA, the CDR3 is TGCGCCAGCAGCTTGGGGCAGGGCGGCACAGATACGCAGTATTTT. This gives the protein CASSLGQGGTDTQYF.

V gene TRBV18 combines with J gene TRBJ2-5; D is unclear. The CDR3 loop spans 11 amino acids. Germline CDR1 and CDR2: KGHSH and LQKENI. Trimming took off 4 bases at V and 5 bases at J, with 5 bases between the two ends. The CDR3, as DNA: TGTGCCAGCTCACTCGGGGAGACCCAGTACTTC. The encoded protein is CASSLGETQYF.

V is TRBV6-1 and J is TRBJ1-2, with 10 bases that match TRBD1. This CDR3 comprises 14 residues. CDR1 is MNHNS and CDR2 is SASEGT in the germline V gene. The ends lost 6 bases at V and 3 bases at J; junction bases unmatched: 4. This CDR3 is CASRRQGADYGYTF. CDR3 in DNA: TGTGCCAGCAGAAGACAGGGGGCGGACTATGGCTACACCTTC.

The CDR3, as DNA: TGCGCCAGCAGCCCCGGACAGACGAACACTGAAGCTTTCTTT. Amino acid sequence: CASSPGQTNTEAFF. The rearrangement joins TRBV5-1 to TRBJ1-1, with a possible D match to TRBD1 (6 bases). The V gene's germline CDR1 is SGHRS and CDR2 YFSETQ. V shed 4 bases and J shed 1 base, with 11 bases lying between them. CDR3 length: 14 residues.

The chain couples TRBV5-6 to TRBJ2-3; D is perhaps TRBD1 (5 bases). Trimming removed 1 base at V and 3 bases at J, with 21 bases between. This CDR3 contains 18 residues. Germline V gives CDR1 SGHDT, CDR2 YYEEEE. CDR3 protein: CASSLLVNQGRGTDTQYF. The CDR3 nucleotides read TGTGCCAGCAGCTTGTTAGTTAATCAGGGAAGGGGTACAGATACGCAGTATTTT.

This chain uses TRBV28 with TRBJ1-4; D not certain. V was shortened by 9 bases and J by 0 bases, with 8 bases between the two germline ends. The CDR3 is made up of 13 amino acids. CDR1 and CDR2 (germline): MDHEN, SYDVKM. DNA of the CDR3: TGTGCCAGTTCGTCGTCAACTAATGAAAAACTGTTTTTT. It codes for CASSSSTNEKLFF.

This clone was picked up a small number of times. The chain uses TRBV2 and TRBJ2-1; 9 bases are a match to TRBD2. Unmatched junction bases numbered 6, after V lost 8 bases and J lost 7 bases. This CDR3 contains 13 residues. Germline-derived CDR1 and CDR2 are SNHLY and FYNNEI. The CDR3 spells CASAGLATNEQFF. Here the CDR3 DNA reads TGTGCCAGCGCTGGACTAGCGACGAATGAGCAGTTCTTC.

The CDR3 nucleotides are TGTGCCAGCAGCTTGGCAGGGAGAAGCACCGGGGAGCTGTTTTTT. This gives the protein CASSLAGRSTGELFF. The chain uses TRBV5-4 and TRBJ2-2, with D perhaps assigned TRBD1 or TRBD2 (5 bases each). Germline V lookup: CDR1 SGHNT, CDR2 YYREEE (reference sequence). The V end lost 0 bases, the J end lost 4 bases, and 10 bases lay between the germline ends. CDR3 length equals 15 residues.

The gene calls are TRBV11-2 and TRBJ1-3; maybe TRBD1 (5 bases). From germline, CDR1 is SGHAT and CDR2 FQNNGV. The CDR3 loop spans 14 amino acids. V lost 5 bases and J lost 4, with 12 bases in between. CDR3 DNA: TGTGCCAGCAGCCAGTTCGGGGCAGGAAACACCATATATTTT. Protein product: CASSQFGAGNTIYF.

The V and J genes are TRBV2 and TRBJ1-5; TRBD1 matches at 9 bases. CDR1 SNHLY and CDR2 FYNNEI come from the germline V gene. V lost 2 bases, J lost 0 bases, and 2 bases stayed unmatched. There are 16 residues in the CDR3. The CDR3, as DNA: TGTGCCAGCAGTGAAAAGGGACAGGGTAGCAATCAGCCCCAGCATTTT. It yields the protein CASSEKGQGSNQPQHF.

The V call is TRBV5-6, the J call TRBJ1-2; D call uncertain. The V and J ends lost 4 bases and 7 bases respectively, with 17 bases between them. Germline CDR1 and CDR2: SGHDT and YYEEEE. The CDR3 has 14 amino acids. CDR3 residues: CASSLLTVGSGYTF. The CDR3 nucleotides are TGTGCCAGCAGCCTCCTTACGGTGGGGTCTGGCTACACCTTC.

The V and J genes are TRBV6-1 and TRBJ1-2; TRBD1 matches at 11 bases. Germline V gene sequence: CDR1 MNHNS, CDR2 SASEGT. The CDR3 runs 14 residues. V shed 4 bases and J 8 bases; nucleotides not matched to a gene: 6. The chain's CDR3 is CASSVDRGLTGYTF. DNA for the CDR3: TGTGCCAGCAGTGTGGACAGGGGGCTTACGGGCTACACCTTC.

The chain joins TRBV5-1 to TRBJ2-1; 7 bases agree with TRBD1. Trimming cost V 6 bases and J 7 bases; bases outside gene matches: 10. Germline CDR1 is SGHRS and CDR2 is YFSETQ. The CDR3 is 14 residues long. CDR3 amino acids: CASNSPPGQNEQFF. The CDR3 nucleotides are TGCGCCAGCAACTCCCCCCCGGGACAGAATGAGCAGTTCTTC. The entire variable domain, with the rest obtained from reference TRBV5-1 and TRBJ2-1, is as follows: KAGVTQTPRYLIKTRGQQVTLSCSPISGHRSVSWYQQTPGQGLQFLFEYFSETQRNKGNFPGRFSGRQFSNSRSEMNVSTLELGDSALYLCASNSPPGQNEQFFGPGTRLTVL.

The chain carries TRBV27 and TRBJ1-1; D is ambiguous. In germline, CDR1 is MNHEY, CDR2 SMNVEV (reference sequence). The CDR3 extends over 13 amino acids. Trimming cost V 3 bases and J 8 bases, with 13 bases left between them. The CDR3 DNA sequence: TGTGCCAGCAGTTTCGTGGTTTCTGGGGAAGCTTTCTTT. It encodes CASSFVVSGEAFF.